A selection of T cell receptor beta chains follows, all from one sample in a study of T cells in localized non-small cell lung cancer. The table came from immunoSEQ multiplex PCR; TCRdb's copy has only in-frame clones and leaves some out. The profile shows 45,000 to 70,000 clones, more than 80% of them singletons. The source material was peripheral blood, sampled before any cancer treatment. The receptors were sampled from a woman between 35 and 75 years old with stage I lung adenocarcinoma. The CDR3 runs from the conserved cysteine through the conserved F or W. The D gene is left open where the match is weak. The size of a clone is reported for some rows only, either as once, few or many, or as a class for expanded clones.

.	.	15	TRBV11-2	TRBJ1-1	CASSPYETVSTEAFF	TGTGCCAGCAGCCCCTACGAGACCGTGAGCACTGAAGCTTTCTTT
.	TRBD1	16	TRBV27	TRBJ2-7	CASSLSRTGLLYEQYF	TGTGCCAGCAGTTTATCGAGGACAGGCCTTCTCTACGAGCAGTACTTC
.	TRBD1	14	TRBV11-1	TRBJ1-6	CASSSGQGGSPLHF	TGTGCCAGCAGCTCCGGACAGGGCGGTTCACCCCTCCACTTT
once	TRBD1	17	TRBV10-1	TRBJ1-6	CASILYQGTERNSPLHF	TGCGCCAGCATCCTATACCAGGGGACAGAGAGGAATTCACCCCTCCACTTT
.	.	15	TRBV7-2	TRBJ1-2	CASSSNLGAGGGYTF	TGTGCCAGCAGCTCAAACCTCGGGGCCGGTGGAGGCTACACCTTC
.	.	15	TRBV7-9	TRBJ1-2	CASSLGGRSNYGYTF	TGTGCCAGCAGCTTAGGTGGTCGGTCGAACTATGGCTACACCTTC
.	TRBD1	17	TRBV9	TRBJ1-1	CASSVARDRGPDTEAFF	TGTGCCAGCAGCGTCGCCCGGGACAGGGGGCCAGACACTGAAGCTTTCTTT
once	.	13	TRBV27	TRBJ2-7	CASSLRTAYEQYF	TGTGCCAGCAGTCTTCGGACGGCCTACGAGCAGTACTTC
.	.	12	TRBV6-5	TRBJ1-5	CASRQVNQPQHF	TGTGCCAGCAGACAGGTTAATCAGCCCCAGCATTTT
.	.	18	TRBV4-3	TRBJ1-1	CASSQDKGVGLMNTEAFF	TGCGCCAGCAGCCAAGATAAGGGCGTCGGCCTGATGAACACTGAGGCTTTCTTT
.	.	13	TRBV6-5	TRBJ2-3	CASRLTGPDTQYF	TGTGCCAGCAGATTAACCGGGCCAGATACGCAGTATTTT
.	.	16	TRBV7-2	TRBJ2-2	CASSLVEGANTGELFF	TGTGCCAGCAGCTTAGTGGAGGGGGCGAACACCGGGGAGCTGTTTTTT
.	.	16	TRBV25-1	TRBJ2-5	CASSDRRDPWLETQYF	TGTGCCAGCAGTGATCGTCGGGACCCATGGCTGGAGACCCAGTACTTC
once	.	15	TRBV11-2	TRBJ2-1	CASSSQGKRDNEQFF	TGTGCCAGCAGCTCACAGGGAAAGAGGGACAATGAGCAGTTCTTC
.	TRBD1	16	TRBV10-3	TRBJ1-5	CAISESRDRRNQPQHF	TGTGCCATCAGTGAGTCGAGGGACAGGCGCAATCAGCCCCAGCATTTT
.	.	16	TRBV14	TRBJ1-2	CASSQDRTGALNGYTF	TGTGCCAGCAGCCAAGATCGAACAGGCGCATTAAACGGCTACACCTTC
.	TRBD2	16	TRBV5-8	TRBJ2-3	CASSFRQGLNTDTQYF	TGTGCCAGCAGCTTCCGCCAGGGACTAAACACAGATACGCAGTATTTT
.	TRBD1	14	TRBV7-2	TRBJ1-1	CASSSDRGNTEAFF	TGTGCCAGCAGCTCCGACAGGGGGAACACTGAAGCTTTCTTT
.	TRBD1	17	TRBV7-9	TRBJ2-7	CASSWGQGRKITYEQYF	TGTGCCAGCAGCTGGGGACAGGGCAGAAAAATCACCTACGAGCAGTACTTC
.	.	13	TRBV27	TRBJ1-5	CASSLSPVSPQHF	TGTGCCAGCAGTTTATCCCCAGTATCGCCCCAGCATTTT
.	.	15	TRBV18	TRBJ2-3	CASSPGTLSTDTQYF	TGTGCCAGCTCACCAGGGACGCTGAGCACAGATACGCAGTATTTT
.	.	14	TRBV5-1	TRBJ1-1	CASSLEGAGTEAFF	TGCGCCAGCAGCTTGGAAGGGGCCGGGACTGAAGCTTTCTTT
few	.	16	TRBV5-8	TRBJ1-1	CASSFRTATMNTEAFF	TGTGCCAGCAGCTTTCGGACAGCAACAATGAACACTGAAGCTTTCTTT
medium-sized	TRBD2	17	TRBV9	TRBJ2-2	CASSARTSGGRTGELFF	TGTGCCAGCAGCGCCAGGACTAGCGGGGGTAGGACCGGGGAGCTGTTTTTT
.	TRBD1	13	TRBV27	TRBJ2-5	CASSYGTAETQYF	TGTGCCAGCAGCTACGGGACAGCAGAGACCCAGTACTTC
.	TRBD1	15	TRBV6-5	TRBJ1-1	CASSQTGQGNTEAFF	TGTGCCAGCAGTCAAACGGGACAGGGGAACACTGAAGCTTTCTTT
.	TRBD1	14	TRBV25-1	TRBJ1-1	CASSLDRGDTEAFF	TGTGCCAGCAGCCTAGACAGGGGTGACACTGAAGCTTTCTTT
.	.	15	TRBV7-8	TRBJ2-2	CASSLADLNTGELFF	TGTGCCAGCAGCTTAGCCGACCTAAACACCGGGGAGCTGTTTTTT
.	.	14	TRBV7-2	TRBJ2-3	CASSHGGFTDTQYF	TGTGCCAGCAGCCACGGCGGGTTCACAGATACGCAGTATTTT
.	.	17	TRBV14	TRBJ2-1	CASSQGLGRASFNEQFF	TGTGCCAGCAGCCAAGGGTTAGGCAGGGCCTCTTTCAATGAGCAGTTCTTC